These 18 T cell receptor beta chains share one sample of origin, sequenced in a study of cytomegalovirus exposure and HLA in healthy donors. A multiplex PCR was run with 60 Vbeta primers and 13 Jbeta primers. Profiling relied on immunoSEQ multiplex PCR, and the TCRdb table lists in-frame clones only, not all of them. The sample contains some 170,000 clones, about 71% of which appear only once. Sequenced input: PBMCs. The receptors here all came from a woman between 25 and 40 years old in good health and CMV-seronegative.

CDR3 in amino acids: CASSLVTGHYYGYTF. CDR3 DNA: TGTGCCAGCAGCTTAGTCACAGGACATTACTATGGCTACACCTTC. This chain connects TRBV7-2 to TRBJ1-2; the D gene is possibly TRBD1 (5 bases). The V gene lost 1 base and the J gene lost 3 bases, with 12 bases spanning the gap. CDR3 size: 15 residues. Germline V gene data show CDR1 as SGHTA and CDR2 as FQGNSA.

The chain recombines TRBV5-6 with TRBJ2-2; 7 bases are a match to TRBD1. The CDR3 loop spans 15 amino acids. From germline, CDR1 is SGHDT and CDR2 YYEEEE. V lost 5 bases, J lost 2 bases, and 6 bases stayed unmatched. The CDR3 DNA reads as TGTGCCAGCAGGGACAGGACAGCCAACACCGGGGAGCTGTTTTTT. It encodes CASRDRTANTGELFF.

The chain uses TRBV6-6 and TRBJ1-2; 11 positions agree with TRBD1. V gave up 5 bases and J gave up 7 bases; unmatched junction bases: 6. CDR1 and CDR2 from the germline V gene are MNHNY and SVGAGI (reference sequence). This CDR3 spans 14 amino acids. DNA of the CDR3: TGTGCCAGCAGTCTCCGGGACAGGGGGTTTGGCTACACCTTC. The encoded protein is CASSLRDRGFGYTF.

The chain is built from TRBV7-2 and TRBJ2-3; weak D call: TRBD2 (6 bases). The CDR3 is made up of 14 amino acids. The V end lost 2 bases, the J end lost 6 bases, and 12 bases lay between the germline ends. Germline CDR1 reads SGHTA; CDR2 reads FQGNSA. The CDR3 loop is CASSLTGVGDTQYF. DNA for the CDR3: TGTGCCAGCAGCTTAACGGGAGTCGGGGATACGCAGTATTTT.

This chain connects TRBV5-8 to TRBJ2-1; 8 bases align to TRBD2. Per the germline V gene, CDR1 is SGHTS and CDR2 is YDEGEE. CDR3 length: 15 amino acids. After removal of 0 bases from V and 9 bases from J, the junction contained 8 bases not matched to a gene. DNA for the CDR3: TGTGCCAGCAGCTTGGTTCCAGCGGGAGTGGCTGAGCAGTTCTTC. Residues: CASSLVPAGVAEQFF.

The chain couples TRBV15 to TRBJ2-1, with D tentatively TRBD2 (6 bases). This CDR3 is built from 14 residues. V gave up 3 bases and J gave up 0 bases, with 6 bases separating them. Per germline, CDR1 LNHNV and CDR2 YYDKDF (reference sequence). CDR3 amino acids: CATSRGGSYNEQFF. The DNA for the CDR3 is TGTGCCACCAGCAGGGGGGGCTCCTACAATGAGCAGTTCTTC. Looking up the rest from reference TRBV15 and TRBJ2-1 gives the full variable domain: DAMVIQNPRYQVTQFGKPVTLSCSQTLNHNVMYWYQQKSSQAPKLLFHYYDKDFNNEADTPDNFQSRRPNTSFCFLDIRSPGLGDTAMYLCATSRGGSYNEQFFGPGTRLTVL.

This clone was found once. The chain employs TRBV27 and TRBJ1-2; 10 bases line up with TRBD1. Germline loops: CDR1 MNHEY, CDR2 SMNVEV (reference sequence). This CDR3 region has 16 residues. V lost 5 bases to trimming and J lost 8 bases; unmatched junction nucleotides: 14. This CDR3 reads CASSPYSDRGRGGYTF. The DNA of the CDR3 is TGTGCCAGCAGTCCCTATTCCGACAGGGGGCGAGGAGGCTACACCTTC.

The CDR3 DNA is TGTGCCAGCAGCCCGCGGGGGGGTATCAATGAGCAGTTCTTC. Its protein is CASSPRGGINEQFF. The chain is built from TRBV7-6 and TRBJ2-1, with 9 positions matching TRBD2. Germline loops: CDR1 SGHVS, CDR2 FNYEAQ. The V and J ends lost 5 bases and 6 bases, in that order; junction bases with no gene match: 5. CDR3 size: 14 residues.

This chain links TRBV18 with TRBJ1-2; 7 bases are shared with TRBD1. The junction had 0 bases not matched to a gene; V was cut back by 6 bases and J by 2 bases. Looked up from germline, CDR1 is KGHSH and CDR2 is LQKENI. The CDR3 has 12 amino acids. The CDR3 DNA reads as TGTGCCAGCTCGGACAGGAACTATGGCTACACCTTC. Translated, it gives CASSDRNYGYTF.

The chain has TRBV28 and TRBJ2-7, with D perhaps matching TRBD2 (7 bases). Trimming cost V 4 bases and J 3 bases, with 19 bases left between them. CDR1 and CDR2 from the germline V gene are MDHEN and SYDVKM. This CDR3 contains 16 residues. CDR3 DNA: TGTGCCAGCAGTTCTCTTGGGGGGGGCGCCCACTACGAGCAGTACTTC. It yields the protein CASSSLGGGAHYEQYF. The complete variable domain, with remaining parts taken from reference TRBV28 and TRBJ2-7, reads DVKVTQSSRYLVKRTGEKVFLECVQDMDHENMFWYRQDPGLGLRLIYFSYDVKMKEKGDIPEGYSVSREKKERFSLILESASTNQTSMYLCASSSLGGGAHYEQYFGPGTRLTVT.

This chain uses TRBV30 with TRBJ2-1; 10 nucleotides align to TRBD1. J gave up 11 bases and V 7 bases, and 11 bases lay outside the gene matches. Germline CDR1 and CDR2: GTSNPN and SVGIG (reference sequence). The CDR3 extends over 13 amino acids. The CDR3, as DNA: TGTGCCTCCGCGGGACAGGGGATCTCCCAGCAGTTCTTC. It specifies CASAGQGISQQFF.

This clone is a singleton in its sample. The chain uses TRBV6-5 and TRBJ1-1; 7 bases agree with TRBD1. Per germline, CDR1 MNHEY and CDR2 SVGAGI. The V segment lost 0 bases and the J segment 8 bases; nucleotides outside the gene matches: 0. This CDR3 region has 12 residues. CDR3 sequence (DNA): TGTGCCAGCAGTTACTCGGACAGGGAAGCTTTCTTT. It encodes CASSYSDREAFF.

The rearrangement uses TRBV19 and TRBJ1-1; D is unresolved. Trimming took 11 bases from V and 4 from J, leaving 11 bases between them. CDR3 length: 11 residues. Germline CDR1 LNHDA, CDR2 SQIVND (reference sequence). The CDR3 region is CACRWATEAFF. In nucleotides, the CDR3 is TGTGCCTGCAGGTGGGCCACTGAAGCTTTCTTT.

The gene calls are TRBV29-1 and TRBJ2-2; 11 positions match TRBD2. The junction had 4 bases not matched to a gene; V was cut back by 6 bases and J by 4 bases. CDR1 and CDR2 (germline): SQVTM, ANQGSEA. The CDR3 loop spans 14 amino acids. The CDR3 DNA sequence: TGCAGCGTCACTAGCGGGAGTCTCACCGGGGAGCTGTTTTTT. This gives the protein CSVTSGSLTGELFF.

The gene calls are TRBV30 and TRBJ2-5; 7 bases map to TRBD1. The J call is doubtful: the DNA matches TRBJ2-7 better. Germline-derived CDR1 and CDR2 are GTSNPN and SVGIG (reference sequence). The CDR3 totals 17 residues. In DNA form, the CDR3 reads TGTGCCTGGAGTATTGTGGGACAGAAGCTTTTAACCTACGAGCAGTACTTC. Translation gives CAWSIVGQKLLTYEQYF.

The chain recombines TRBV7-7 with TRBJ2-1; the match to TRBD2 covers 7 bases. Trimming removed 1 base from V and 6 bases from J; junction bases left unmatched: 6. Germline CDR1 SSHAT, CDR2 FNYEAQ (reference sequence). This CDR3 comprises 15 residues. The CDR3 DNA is TGTGCCAGCAGCTTAGGGGTGGCGGGGGTCAATGAGCAGTTCTTC. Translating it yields CASSLGVAGVNEQFF.

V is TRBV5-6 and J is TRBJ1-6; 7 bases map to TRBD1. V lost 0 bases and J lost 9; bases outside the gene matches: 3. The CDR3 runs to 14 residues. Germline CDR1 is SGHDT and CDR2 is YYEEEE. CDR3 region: CASSLDRGGSPLHF. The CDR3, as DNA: TGTGCCAGCAGCTTGGACAGGGGAGGTTCACCCCTCCACTTT. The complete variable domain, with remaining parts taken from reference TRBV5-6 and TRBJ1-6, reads DAGVTQSPTHLIKTRGQQVTLRCSPKSGHDTVSWYQQALGQGPQFIFQYYEEEERQRGNFPDRFSGHQFPNYSSELNVNALLLGDSALYLCASSLDRGGSPLHFGNGTRLTVT.

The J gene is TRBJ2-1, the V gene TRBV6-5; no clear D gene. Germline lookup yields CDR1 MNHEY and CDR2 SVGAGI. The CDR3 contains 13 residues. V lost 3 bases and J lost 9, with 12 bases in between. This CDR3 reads CASSYAGTGEQFF. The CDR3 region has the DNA TGTGCCAGCAGTTATGCCGGTACGGGTGAGCAGTTCTTC.